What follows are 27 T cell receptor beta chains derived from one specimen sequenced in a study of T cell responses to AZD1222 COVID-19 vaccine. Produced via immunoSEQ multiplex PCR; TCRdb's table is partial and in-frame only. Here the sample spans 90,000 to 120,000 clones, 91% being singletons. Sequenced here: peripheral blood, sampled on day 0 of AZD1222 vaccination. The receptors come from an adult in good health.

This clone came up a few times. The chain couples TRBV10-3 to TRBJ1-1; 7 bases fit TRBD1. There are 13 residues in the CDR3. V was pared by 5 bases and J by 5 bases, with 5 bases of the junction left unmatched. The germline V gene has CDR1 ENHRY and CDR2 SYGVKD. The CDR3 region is CAISSLDRTEAFF. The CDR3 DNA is TGTGCCATCAGTTCCTTGGACAGGACTGAAGCTTTCTTT.

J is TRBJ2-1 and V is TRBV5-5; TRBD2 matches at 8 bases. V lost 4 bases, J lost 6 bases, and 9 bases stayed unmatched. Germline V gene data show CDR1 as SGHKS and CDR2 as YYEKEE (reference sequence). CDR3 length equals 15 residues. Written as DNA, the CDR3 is TGTGCCAGCAGCCGGGTGGCGGGGGGCCTCAATGAGCAGTTCTTC. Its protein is CASSRVAGGLNEQFF.

The CDR3 here is CASSLNSQRGLTF. The DNA for the CDR3 is TGTGCCAGCAGCCTAAATTCACAAAGGGGCCTGACTTTC. V usage is TRBV9 and J usage is TRBJ2-6, with TRBD1 as a possible D gene (5 bases). CDR3 size: 13 residues. Per the germline V gene, CDR1 is SGDLS and CDR2 is YYNGEE. Trimming cost V 4 bases and J 15 bases, with 17 bases left between them.

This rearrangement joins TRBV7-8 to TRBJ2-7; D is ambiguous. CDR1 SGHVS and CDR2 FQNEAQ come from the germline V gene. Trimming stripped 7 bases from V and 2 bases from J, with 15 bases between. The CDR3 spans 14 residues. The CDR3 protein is CASTSDTRTYEQYF. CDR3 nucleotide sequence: TGTGCCAGCACCTCAGACACACGCACCTACGAGCAGTACTTC.

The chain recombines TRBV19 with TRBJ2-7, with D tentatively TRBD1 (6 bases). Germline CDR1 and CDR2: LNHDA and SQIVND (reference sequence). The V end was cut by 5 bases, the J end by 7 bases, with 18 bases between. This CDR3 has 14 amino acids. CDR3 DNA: TGTGCCAGTAGTCCAAGACTTCAGGGGTGGGAGCAGTACTTC. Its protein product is CASSPRLQGWEQYF. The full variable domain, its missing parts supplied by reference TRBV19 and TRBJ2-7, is DGGITQSPKYLFRKEGQNVTLSCEQNLNHDAMYWYRQDPGQGLRLIYYSQIVNDFQKGDIAEGYSVSREKKESFPLTVTSAQKNPTAFYLCASSPRLQGWEQYFGPGTRLTVT.

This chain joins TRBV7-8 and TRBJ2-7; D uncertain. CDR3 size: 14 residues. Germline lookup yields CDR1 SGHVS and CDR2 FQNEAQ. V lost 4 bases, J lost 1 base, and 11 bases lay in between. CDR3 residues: CASSSIQESYEQYF. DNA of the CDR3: TGTGCCAGCAGCTCTATCCAGGAATCCTACGAGCAGTACTTC.

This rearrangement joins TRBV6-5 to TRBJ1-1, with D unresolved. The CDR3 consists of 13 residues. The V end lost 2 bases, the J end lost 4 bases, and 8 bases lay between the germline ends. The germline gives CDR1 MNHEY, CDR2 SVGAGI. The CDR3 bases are TGTGCCAGCAGTTACCGAAGAGGCACTGAAGCTTTCTTT. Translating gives CASSYRRGTEAFF.

CDR3 region: CATSEAGSSYEQYF. CDR3 nucleotides: TGTGCCACCTCGGAAGCGGGGAGCTCCTACGAGCAGTACTTC. V usage is TRBV10-3 and J usage is TRBJ2-7, with 7 bases identical to TRBD2. Germline loops: CDR1 ENHRY, CDR2 SYGVKD. The CDR3 loop spans 14 amino acids. J gave up 0 bases and V 10 bases, and 9 bases lay outside the gene matches.

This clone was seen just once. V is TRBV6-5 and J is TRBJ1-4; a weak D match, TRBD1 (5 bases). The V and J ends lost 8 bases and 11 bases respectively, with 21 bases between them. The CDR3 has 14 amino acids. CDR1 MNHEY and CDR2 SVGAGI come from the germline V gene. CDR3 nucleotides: TGTGCCAGCGGTCAGGAGGGCCCGTGGGGGAAACTGTTTTTT. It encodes CASGQEGPWGKLFF.

The CDR3 loop is CASTGRDRISYEQYF. As DNA, the CDR3 is TGCGCCAGCACCGGGAGGGACAGGATCTCCTACGAGCAGTACTTC. This chain uses TRBV10-2 with TRBJ2-7; D possibly matches TRBD1 or TRBD2 (8 bases each). The ends were cut back, 7 bases at V and 0 bases at J, with 16 bases in the middle. The CDR3 runs to 15 residues. Looked up from germline, CDR1 is WSHSY and CDR2 is SAAADI.

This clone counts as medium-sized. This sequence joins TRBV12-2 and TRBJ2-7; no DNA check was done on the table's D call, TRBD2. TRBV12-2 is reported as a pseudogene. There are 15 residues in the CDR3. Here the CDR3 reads CASRPWRLAPYEQYF. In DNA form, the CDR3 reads TGTGCAAGTCGCCCATGGCGGCTAGCGCCCTACGAGCAGTACTTC.

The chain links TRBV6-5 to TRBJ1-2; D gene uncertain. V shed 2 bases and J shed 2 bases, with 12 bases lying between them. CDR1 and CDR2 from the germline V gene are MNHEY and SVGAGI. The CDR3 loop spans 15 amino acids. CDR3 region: CASSYAPQVNYGYTF. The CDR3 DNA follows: TGTGCCAGCAGTTACGCCCCGCAGGTCAACTATGGCTACACCTTC.

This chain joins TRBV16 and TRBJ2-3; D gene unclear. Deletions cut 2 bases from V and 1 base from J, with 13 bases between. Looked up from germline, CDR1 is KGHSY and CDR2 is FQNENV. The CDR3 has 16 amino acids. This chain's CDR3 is CASSQGEQLRTDTQYF. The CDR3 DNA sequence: TGTGCCAGCAGCCAAGGAGAACAACTACGCACAGATACGCAGTATTTT.

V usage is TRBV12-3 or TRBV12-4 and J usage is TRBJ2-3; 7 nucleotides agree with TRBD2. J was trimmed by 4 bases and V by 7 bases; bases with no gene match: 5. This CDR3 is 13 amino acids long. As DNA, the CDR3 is TGTGCCAGCACCCTGGGAGGGCCAGATACGCAGTATTTT. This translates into CASTLGGPDTQYF.

CDR3 protein: CASSPRIGNTIYF. In nucleotides, the CDR3 is TGTGCCAGCAGTCCGAGGATCGGAAACACCATATATTTT. The V call is TRBV12-3 or TRBV12-4, the J call TRBJ1-3; D unclear. The CDR3 has 13 amino acids. V was shortened by 5 bases and J by 4 bases, with 9 bases between the two germline ends.

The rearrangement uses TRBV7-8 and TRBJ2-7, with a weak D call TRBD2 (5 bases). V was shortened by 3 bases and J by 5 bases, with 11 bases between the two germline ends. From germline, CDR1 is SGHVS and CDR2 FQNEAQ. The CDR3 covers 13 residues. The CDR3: CASSFLLRDEQYF. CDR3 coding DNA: TGTGCCAGCAGCTTCCTGTTGAGGGACGAGCAGTACTTC.

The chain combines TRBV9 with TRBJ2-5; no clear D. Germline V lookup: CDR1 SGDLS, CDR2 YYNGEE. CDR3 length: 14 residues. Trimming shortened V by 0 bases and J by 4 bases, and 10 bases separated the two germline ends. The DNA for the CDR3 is TGTGCCAGCAGCGTAGGGGTCCAGATAGAGACCCAGTACTTC. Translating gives CASSVGVQIETQYF.

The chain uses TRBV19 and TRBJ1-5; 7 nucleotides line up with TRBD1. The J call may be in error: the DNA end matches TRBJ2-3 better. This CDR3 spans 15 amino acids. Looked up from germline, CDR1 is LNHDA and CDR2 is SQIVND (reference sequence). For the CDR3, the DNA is TGTGCCAGTAGTATAGACACACAGGGGTATCAGCCCCAGTATTTT. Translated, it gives CASSIDTQGYQPQYF.

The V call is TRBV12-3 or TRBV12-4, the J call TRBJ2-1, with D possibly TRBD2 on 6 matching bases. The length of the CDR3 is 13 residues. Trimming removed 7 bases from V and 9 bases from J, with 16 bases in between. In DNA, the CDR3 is TGTGCCAGCAATACCCACCCAGCGGGTGAGCAGTTCTTC. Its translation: CASNTHPAGEQFF.

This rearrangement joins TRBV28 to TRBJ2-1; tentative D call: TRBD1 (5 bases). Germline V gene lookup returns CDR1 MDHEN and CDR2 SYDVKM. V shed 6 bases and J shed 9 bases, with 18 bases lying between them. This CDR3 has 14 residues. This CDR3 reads CASRPSGIRGEQFF. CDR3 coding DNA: TGTGCCAGCAGACCCTCAGGGATTAGGGGTGAGCAGTTCTTC. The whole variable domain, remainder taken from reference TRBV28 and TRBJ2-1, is DVKVTQSSRYLVKRTGEKVFLECVQDMDHENMFWYRQDPGLGLRLIYFSYDVKMKEKGDIPEGYSVSREKKERFSLILESASTNQTSMYLCASRPSGIRGEQFFGPGTRLTVL.

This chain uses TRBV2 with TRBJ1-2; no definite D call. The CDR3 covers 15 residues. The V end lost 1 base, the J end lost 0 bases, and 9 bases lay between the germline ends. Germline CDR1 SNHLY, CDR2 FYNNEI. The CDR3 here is CASSEVAGTNYGYTF. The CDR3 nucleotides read TGTGCCAGCAGTGAAGTGGCGGGAACTAACTATGGCTACACCTTC.

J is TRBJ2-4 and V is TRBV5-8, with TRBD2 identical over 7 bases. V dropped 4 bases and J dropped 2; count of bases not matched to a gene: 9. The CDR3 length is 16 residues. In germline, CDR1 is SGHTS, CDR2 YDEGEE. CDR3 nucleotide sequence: TGTGCCAGCAGCCCCCTGGCGGGGGTCACCAAAAACATTCAGTACTTC. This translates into CASSPLAGVTKNIQYF. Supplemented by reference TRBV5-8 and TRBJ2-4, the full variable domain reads EAGVTQSPTHLIKTRGQQATLRCSPISGHTSVYWYQQALGLGLQFLLWYDEGEERNRGNFPPRFSGRQFPNYSSELNVNALELEDSALYLCASSPLAGVTKNIQYFGAGTRLSVL.

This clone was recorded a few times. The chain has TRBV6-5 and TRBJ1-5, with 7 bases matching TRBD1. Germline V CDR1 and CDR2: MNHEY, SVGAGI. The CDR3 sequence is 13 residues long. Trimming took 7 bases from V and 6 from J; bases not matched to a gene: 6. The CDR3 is CASTPGGTQPQHF. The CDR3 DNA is TGTGCCAGCACCCCAGGGGGTACTCAGCCCCAGCATTTT.

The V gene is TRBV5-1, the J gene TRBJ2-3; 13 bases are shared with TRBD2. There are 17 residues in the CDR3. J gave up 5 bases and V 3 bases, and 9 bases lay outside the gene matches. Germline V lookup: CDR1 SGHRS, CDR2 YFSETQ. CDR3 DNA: TGCGCCAGCAGCTCGGGACTAGCGGGACCTCGGGGAGATACGCAGTATTTT. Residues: CASSSGLAGPRGDTQYF.

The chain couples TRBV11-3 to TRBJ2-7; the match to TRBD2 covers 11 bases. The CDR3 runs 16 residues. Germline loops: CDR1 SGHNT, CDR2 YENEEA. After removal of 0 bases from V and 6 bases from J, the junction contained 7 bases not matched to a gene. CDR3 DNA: TGTGCCAGCAGCTTAGAAATAGCGGGGGGGCCCGGCGAGCAGTACTTC. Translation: CASSLEIAGGPGEQYF.

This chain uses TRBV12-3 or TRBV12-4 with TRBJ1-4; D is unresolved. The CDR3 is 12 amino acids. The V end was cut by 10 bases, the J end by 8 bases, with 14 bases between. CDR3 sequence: CATRTRTEKLFF. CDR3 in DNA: TGTGCCACCAGGACTCGAACCGAAAAACTGTTTTTT.

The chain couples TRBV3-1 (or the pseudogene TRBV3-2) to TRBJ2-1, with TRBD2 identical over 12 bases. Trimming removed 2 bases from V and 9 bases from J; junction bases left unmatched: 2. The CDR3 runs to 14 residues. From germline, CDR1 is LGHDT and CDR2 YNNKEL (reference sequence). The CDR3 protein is CASSQLAGGLEQFF. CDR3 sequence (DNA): TGTGCCAGCAGCCAACTAGCGGGGGGGCTTGAGCAGTTCTTC.